This T cell receptor beta chain was profiled in a study of control samples from healthy donors and cancer patients (TCRdb year 2020). The CDR3 starts with the cysteine, ends with the phenylalanine, and has 15 residues. The only DNA kept is the CDR3, 45 bases in frame from the first base. Looking up the germline V gene yields CDR1 SGHTS and CDR2 YDEGEE. A distance of 16 bases separates the germline ends of V and J, which lose 4 bases and 5 bases respectively. Of note for this clone: The target of this receptor is not known. Qualities for individual bases were not recorded, and no much larger clone is one base off.

Libraries were prepared through the immunoSEQ multiplex PCR assay. Entries here come from immuneACCESS through TCRdb and include only in-frame sequences with V and J called. Some clones fail to appear in such tables; in the studies checked, an unresolved V gene covers under half of the shortfall, and the cause of the remainder is unknown. This sample lists about 160,000 clones; 85% to 95% were detected once. The ten largest make up under 8.5% of the sample. The rearranged chain carries TRBV5-8 and TRBJ2-1, with the D gene uncertain. The sample was blood. The sequence came from a woman aged 40 to 50 in good health. The CDR3 loop reads CASSPLLFGNNEQFF. The sequence in DNA is TGTGCCAGCAGCCCTCTCCTTTTTGGGAACAATGAGCAGTTCTTC.